This T cell receptor beta chain was captured in a study of blood T cell repertoires in COVID-19. About the research overall: Sources were T cells, B-cell-depleted T cells, or PBMCs; the material itself was cDNA or gDNA.

In the source study's methods: By means of reference gene primer amplification, nucleated cell counts were estimated. Produced via immunoSEQ multiplex PCR; TCRdb's table is partial and in-frame only. Clone size and the V and J calls come from that table; the DNA yielded D and trimming. The sample lists a few hundred thousand clones, less than 85% seen once, with about 3.4% in the top ten. This clone appeared a single time. The sample consisted of peripheral blood. The sequence was collected from a woman in her late teens or twenties with acute or convalescent COVID-19.

The CDR3 reads CASSLARSGSYNEQFF. The CDR3 DNA is TGTGCCAGCAGCTTAGCGCGGAGCGGGAGTTATAATGAGCAGTTCTTC. The V call is TRBV7-2, the J call TRBJ2-1; 8 bases are shared with TRBD2. The germline V gene has CDR1 SGHTA and CDR2 FQGNSA. The CDR3 covers 16 residues. With 0 bases clipped from V and 7 bases from J, the junction kept 8 bases outside the gene matches.